The 28 T cell receptor beta chains below come from one sample, sequenced in a study of long-term antiretroviral therapy in people with HIV (dated by TCRdb to about 2022). The immunoSEQ hsTCRB v3.0 assay was used at survey level resolution for TRB variable region sequencing. Imported from immuneACCESS, the table was reduced by TCRdb to in-frame sequences with V and J called. These copies leave out some clones; in studies compared against another copy, an unresolved V gene accounts for under half, and the cause of the remainder is not known. This sample comprises around 13,000 clones, 77% of them detected only once. The top ten constitute under 25% of the sample. Specimen: unsorted PBMCs, collected 0.5 years before starting antiretroviral therapy. Receptors originate from a middle-aged woman with HIV.

The chain has TRBV7-9 and TRBJ1-1; D perhaps matches TRBD1 (5 bases). The V end lost 3 bases, the J end lost 1 base, and 15 bases lay between the germline ends. Germline loops: CDR1 SEHNR, CDR2 FQNEAQ (reference sequence). CDR3 length: 16 residues. DNA of the CDR3: TGTGCCAGCAGCTTCCCCGGGACGGAGGGGAACACTGAAGCTTTCTTT. Its protein is CASSFPGTEGNTEAFF.

This clone turned up a few times. The chain combines TRBV27 with TRBJ1-1, with 9 nucleotides matching TRBD1. Germline trimming cut 5 bases from V and 6 bases from J; bases unmatched to any gene: 7. CDR3 length: 14 amino acids. The V gene's germline CDR1 is MNHEY and CDR2 SMNVEV (reference sequence). The DNA for the CDR3 is TGTGCCAGCAGTAGCCTGGGACAGGGTGCTGAAGCTTTCTTT. Amino acid sequence: CASSSLGQGAEAFF.

The genes are TRBV9 and TRBJ1-2; maybe TRBD1 (5 bases). The CDR3 spans 15 residues. The V gene lost 0 bases and the J gene lost 6 bases, with 15 bases spanning the gap. From germline, CDR1 is SGDLS and CDR2 YYNGEE. Here the CDR3 DNA reads TGTGCCAGCAGCGTAGAGGCAGTTGCGGGGCATGGCTACACCTTC. It is translated as CASSVEAVAGHGYTF.

The V gene is TRBV5-1, the J gene TRBJ2-3; 11 bases match TRBD2. The V gene's germline CDR1 is SGHRS and CDR2 YFSETQ. The CDR3 covers 15 residues. V shed 4 bases, J shed 5 bases, and the junction held 6 bases outside the gene matches. The CDR3 DNA is TGCGCCAGCAGCAAGACTAGCGGGGACGGAGATACGCAGTATTTT. Its protein product is CASSKTSGDGDTQYF.

The V gene is TRBV6-5, the J gene TRBJ1-2; no clear D gene. Germline-derived CDR1 and CDR2 are MNHEY and SVGAGI. Trimming shortened V by 8 bases and J by 14 bases, and 15 bases separated the two germline ends. This CDR3 has 10 residues. This CDR3 is CASSGGVLTF. In nucleotides, the CDR3 is TGTGCCAGCTCCGGCGGAGTTCTAACCTTC.

The chain couples TRBV4-3 to TRBJ1-2; no reliable D call. Between the trimmed V and J ends, which lost 4 bases and 3 bases, there was a span of 15 bases. The CDR3 consists of 15 residues. CDR1 LGHNA and CDR2 YSLEER come from the germline V gene. CDR3 nucleotides: TGCGCCAGCAGCCCGAGCCACGGGGAGGACTATGGCTACACCTTC. Translation gives CASSPSHGEDYGYTF.

The rearrangement joins TRBV29-1 to TRBJ2-1; a weak D match, TRBD1 (6 bases). The length of the CDR3 is 13 residues. V was clipped by 5 bases and J by 0 bases, with 8 bases between them. Germline loops: CDR1 SQVTM, CDR2 ANQGSEA. Here the CDR3 reads CSVQGSSYNEQFF. The DNA of the CDR3 is TGCAGCGTTCAGGGGAGCTCCTACAATGAGCAGTTCTTC.

The rearrangement joins TRBV2 to TRBJ1-1; TRBD1 is a possible D gene (6 bases). V was cut by 2 bases and J by 1 base, with 11 bases left in between. The CDR3 loop spans 15 amino acids. The germline gives CDR1 SNHLY, CDR2 FYNNEI. The CDR3 loop reads CASSELWGPNTEAFF. The DNA of the CDR3 is TGTGCCAGCAGTGAATTATGGGGGCCGAACACTGAAGCTTTCTTT.

The CDR3 region is CASSDEGHTQYF. CDR3 sequence (DNA): TGTGCCAGCAGTGATGAGGGGCATACGCAGTATTTT. This chain joins TRBV2 and TRBJ2-3; the D gene could be TRBD1 or TRBD2 (5 bases each). CDR1 SNHLY and CDR2 FYNNEI come from the germline V gene. Trimming took 3 bases from V and 7 from J, leaving 8 bases between them. The CDR3 covers 12 residues.

V and J are TRBV30 and TRBJ1-1; TRBD1 is a possible D gene (5 bases). Germline assignment: CDR1 GTSNPN and CDR2 SVGIG (reference sequence). The CDR3 spans 14 residues. Trimming removed 4 bases at V and 1 base at J, with 13 bases between. The CDR3 reads CAWTRGTANTEAFF. DNA for the CDR3: TGTGCCTGGACCCGCGGGACGGCGAACACTGAAGCTTTCTTT. Full variable domain (missing parts from reference TRBV30 and TRBJ1-1): SQTIHQWPATLVQPVGSPLSLECTVEGTSNPNLYWYRQAAGRGLQLLFYSVGIGQISSEVPQNLSASRPQDRQFILSSKKLLLSDSGFYLCAWTRGTANTEAFFGQGTRLTVV.

The chain links TRBV5-5 to TRBJ2-1; 9 bases fit TRBD1. Germline CDR1 reads SGHKS; CDR2 reads YYEKEE (reference sequence). This CDR3 comprises 15 residues. V shed 3 bases, J shed 1 base, and the junction held 2 bases outside the gene matches. This CDR3 is CASSSGQGSYNEQFF. The CDR3 DNA reads TGTGCCAGCAGCTCCGGACAGGGGTCCTACAATGAGCAGTTCTTC.

This clone occurred a few times. V usage is TRBV19 and J usage is TRBJ1-1; weak D call: TRBD1 (6 bases). The CDR3 has 14 amino acids. The germline gives CDR1 LNHDA, CDR2 SQIVND (reference sequence). Trimming took 6 bases from V and 2 from J, leaving 13 bases between them. Written as DNA, the CDR3 is TGTGCCAGTAGCCTACAGGGTGGAAACACTGAAGCTTTCTTT. It is translated as CASSLQGGNTEAFF.

This sequence joins TRBV2 and TRBJ1-1, with no clear D. V shed 5 bases and J shed 4 bases, with 11 bases lying between them. Per the germline V gene, CDR1 is SNHLY and CDR2 is FYNNEI. The CDR3 length is 13 residues. CDR3 sequence: CASSLTVATEAFF. DNA for the CDR3: TGTGCCAGCAGTTTAACAGTGGCCACTGAAGCTTTCTTT.

This sequence joins TRBV7-6 and TRBJ2-5, with D tentatively TRBD2 (6 bases). The CDR3 has 16 residues. From germline, CDR1 is SGHVS and CDR2 FNYEAQ. The V end lost 1 base, the J end lost 5 bases, and 17 bases lay between the germline ends. The CDR3 here is CASSLERVAGWETQYF. CDR3 sequence (DNA): TGTGCCAGCAGCTTAGAGCGGGTAGCTGGATGGGAGACCCAGTACTTC.

The chain recombines TRBV5-1 with TRBJ1-5; possibly TRBD1 for D (6 bases). Germline CDR1 and CDR2: SGHRS and YFSETQ. Trimming stripped 1 base from V and 1 base from J, with 9 bases between. The CDR3 runs 15 residues. The CDR3 here is CASSLQGLSNQPQHF. The CDR3 region has the DNA TGCGCCAGCAGCTTGCAGGGGTTGAGCAATCAGCCCCAGCATTTT. Drawing the rest from reference TRBV5-1 and TRBJ1-5, the complete variable domain is KAGVTQTPRYLIKTRGQQVTLSCSPISGHRSVSWYQQTPGQGLQFLFEYFSETQRNKGNFPGRFSGRQFSNSRSEMNVSTLELGDSALYLCASSLQGLSNQPQHFGDGTRLSIL.

This rearrangement joins TRBV6-6 to TRBJ1-2; no firm D call. The length of the CDR3 is 11 residues. Germline CDR1 reads MNHNY; CDR2 reads SVGAGI (reference sequence). Trimming pared 10 bases from V and 2 bases from J, leaving 8 bases between. As DNA, the CDR3 is TGTGCCACCACAGTGAACTATGGCTACACCTTC. Its translation: CATTVNYGYTF.

This clone showed up just a few times. The rearrangement joins TRBV5-1 to TRBJ1-1, with D hard to call. The CDR3 length is 13 residues. Between the trimmed V and J ends, which lost 0 bases and 0 bases, there was a span of 3 bases. In germline, CDR1 is SGHRS, CDR2 YFSETQ. This CDR3 is CASSLEVNTEAFF. DNA for the CDR3: TGCGCCAGCAGCTTGGAAGTGAACACTGAAGCTTTCTTT.

The rearrangement links TRBV19 to TRBJ2-5, with D perhaps TRBD1 or TRBD2 (5 bases each). Germline values: CDR1 LNHDA, CDR2 SQIVND (reference sequence). The CDR3 is made up of 13 amino acids. Trimming removed 0 bases from V and 6 bases from J, with 8 bases in between. This CDR3 is CASSIDEGKTQYF. The CDR3 DNA sequence: TGTGCCAGTAGTATAGATGAGGGGAAGACCCAGTACTTC.

This rearrangement joins TRBV6-5 to TRBJ2-7, with TRBD1 identical over 8 bases. With V trimmed by 0 bases and J by 6 bases, 7 bases remained unmatched. Per the germline V gene, CDR1 is MNHEY and CDR2 is SVGAGI. The CDR3 covers 15 residues. The CDR3 DNA reads as TGTGCCAGCAGTTACTCGACGGACAGGGTCGGCGAGCAGTACTTC. It specifies CASSYSTDRVGEQYF.

This clone was recorded a few times. The chain couples TRBV6-5 to TRBJ2-7, with TRBD2 as a possible D gene (6 bases). Germline CDR1 and CDR2: MNHEY and SVGAGI. V dropped 7 bases and J dropped 7 bases, with 14 bases sitting between them. The CDR3 contains 12 residues. CDR3 DNA sequence: TGTGCCAGCAATAGCGGCACGGGTGAGCAGTACTTC. Translated, it gives CASNSGTGEQYF.

The chain employs TRBV4-1 and TRBJ2-1; TRBD1 might be the D (5 bases). The CDR3 has 13 residues. Germline V gives CDR1 MGHRA, CDR2 YSYEKL. V shed 1 base and J shed 8 bases, with 9 bases lying between them. CDR3 in DNA: TGCGCCAGCAGCCAAGTCAGGGTGGATGAGCAGTTCTTC. It translates to CASSQVRVDEQFF.

The rearrangement links TRBV28 to TRBJ1-1; possible D gene TRBD1, 5 bases. The CDR3 contains 13 residues. The germline gives CDR1 MDHEN, CDR2 SYDVKM. The germline V and J ends were trimmed by 3 bases and 5 bases, with 10 bases remaining between them. The CDR3 sequence: CASSLGLGTEAFF. CDR3 nucleotides: TGTGCCAGCAGTTTGGGGCTGGGAACTGAAGCTTTCTTT.

The chain is built from TRBV27 and TRBJ2-7; 10 bases align to TRBD2. V gave up 7 bases and J gave up 2 bases; unmatched junction bases: 8. Looked up from germline, CDR1 is MNHEY and CDR2 is SMNVEV (reference sequence). The CDR3 contains 15 residues. CDR3 coding DNA: TGTGCCAGCACCCTAAAGCGGGGGGGAACCTACGAGCAGTACTTC. This gives the protein CASTLKRGGTYEQYF.

V is TRBV5-1 and J is TRBJ2-7, with D perhaps matching TRBD1 or TRBD2 (5 bases each). V gave up 4 bases and J gave up 3 bases, with 11 bases separating them. From germline, CDR1 is SGHRS and CDR2 YFSETQ. CDR3 size: 13 residues. The CDR3: CASSARDGYEQYF. The CDR3 bases are TGCGCCAGCAGCGCCCGGGACGGCTACGAGCAGTACTTC.

The gene calls are TRBV19 and TRBJ1-4; weak D call: TRBD1 (6 bases). Per the germline V gene, CDR1 is LNHDA and CDR2 is SQIVND (reference sequence). This CDR3 is 14 amino acids long. Trimming left V 3 bases short and J 10 bases short, with 15 bases between. The CDR3 DNA is TGTGCCAGTAGTATTACGGGGGGCGCGGTAAAACTGTTTTTT. It translates to CASSITGGAVKLFF.

This clone showed up just once. This rearrangement joins TRBV6-5 to TRBJ2-7; no definite D call. Germline loops: CDR1 MNHEY, CDR2 SVGAGI. The CDR3 is 16 residues long. V was trimmed by 1 base and J by 2 bases, leaving 15 bases between them. The CDR3 loop is CASSYLSQSHTYEQYF. For the CDR3, the DNA is TGTGCCAGCAGTTACTTAAGCCAAAGTCACACCTACGAGCAGTACTTC.

The chain links TRBV7-9 to TRBJ1-1, with a tentative D call TRBD1 (6 bases). Germline V gene lookup returns CDR1 SEHNR and CDR2 FQNEAQ (reference sequence). Trimming left V 3 bases short and J 5 bases short, with 10 bases between. This CDR3 has 13 residues. In DNA form, the CDR3 reads TGTGCCAGCAGCTTCAGGGGAGGAACTGAAGCTTTCTTT. Protein: CASSFRGGTEAFF.

The chain couples TRBV27 to TRBJ2-7; D might be TRBD2 (5 bases). V lost 2 bases, J lost 5 bases, and 10 bases lay in between. The V gene's germline CDR1 is MNHEY and CDR2 SMNVEV (reference sequence). This CDR3 is 13 amino acids long. In DNA, the CDR3 is TGTGCCAGCAGTTTACGGGTCGGGGACGAGCAGTACTTC. Translation: CASSLRVGDEQYF.